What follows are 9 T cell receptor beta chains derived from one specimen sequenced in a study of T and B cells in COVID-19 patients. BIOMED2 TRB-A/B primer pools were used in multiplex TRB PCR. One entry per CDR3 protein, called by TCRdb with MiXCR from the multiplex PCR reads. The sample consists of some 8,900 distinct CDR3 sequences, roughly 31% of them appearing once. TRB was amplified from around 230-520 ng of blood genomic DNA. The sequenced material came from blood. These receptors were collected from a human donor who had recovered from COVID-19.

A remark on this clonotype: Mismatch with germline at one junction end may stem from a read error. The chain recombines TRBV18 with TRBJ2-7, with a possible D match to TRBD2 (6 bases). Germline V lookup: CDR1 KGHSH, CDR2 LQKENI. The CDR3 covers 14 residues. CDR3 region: CVSSPAGGNYEQYF. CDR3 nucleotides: TGTGTCAGCTCCCCGGCCGGGGGAAACTACGAGCAGTACTTC. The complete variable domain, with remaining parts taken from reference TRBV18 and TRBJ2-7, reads NAGVMQNPRHLVRRRGQEARLRCSPMKGHSHVYWYRQLPEEGLKFMVYLQKENIIDESGMPKERFSAEFPKEGPSILRIQQVVRGDSAAYFCVSSPAGGNYEQYFGPGTRLTVT.

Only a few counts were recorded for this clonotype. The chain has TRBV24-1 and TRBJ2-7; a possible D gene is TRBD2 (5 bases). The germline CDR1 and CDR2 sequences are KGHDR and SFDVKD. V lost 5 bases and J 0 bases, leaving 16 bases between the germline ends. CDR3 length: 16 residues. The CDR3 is CATSGLNYMGSYEQYF. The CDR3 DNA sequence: TGTGCCACCAGTGGACTAAACTACATGGGCTCCTACGAGCAGTACTTC.

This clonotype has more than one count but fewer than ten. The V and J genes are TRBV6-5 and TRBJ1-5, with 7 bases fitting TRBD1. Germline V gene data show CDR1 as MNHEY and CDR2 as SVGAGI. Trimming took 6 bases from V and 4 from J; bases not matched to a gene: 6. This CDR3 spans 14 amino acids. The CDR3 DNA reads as TGTGCCAGCAGCTCTGGACAGGTTAATCAGCCCCAGCATTTT. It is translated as CASSSGQVNQPQHF.

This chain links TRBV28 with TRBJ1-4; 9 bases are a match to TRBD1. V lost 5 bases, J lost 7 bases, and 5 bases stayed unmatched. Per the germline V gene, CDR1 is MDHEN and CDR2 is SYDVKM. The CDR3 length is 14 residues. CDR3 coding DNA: TGTGCCAGCAGTACCGGGGACAGGGTTGAAAAACTGTTTTTT. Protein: CASSTGDRVEKLFF.

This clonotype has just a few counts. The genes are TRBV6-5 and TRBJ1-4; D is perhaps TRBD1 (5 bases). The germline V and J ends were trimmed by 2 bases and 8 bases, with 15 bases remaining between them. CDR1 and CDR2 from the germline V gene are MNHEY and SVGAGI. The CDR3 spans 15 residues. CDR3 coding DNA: TGTGCCAGCAGTTACGGGGGACCTTCGGGCGAAAAACTGTTTTTT. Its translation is CASSYGGPSGEKLFF.

CDR3 residues: CASSLGLYNTGELFF. The CDR3 nucleotides are TGTGCCAGCAGCCTAGGACTCTACAACACCGGGGAGCTGTTTTTT. This sequence joins TRBV6-2 or TRBV6-3 and TRBJ2-2, with D perhaps matching TRBD2 (5 bases). The V end was cut by 6 bases, the J end by 2 bases, with 13 bases between. Germline values: CDR1 MNHEY, CDR2 SVGEGT. There are 15 residues in the CDR3.

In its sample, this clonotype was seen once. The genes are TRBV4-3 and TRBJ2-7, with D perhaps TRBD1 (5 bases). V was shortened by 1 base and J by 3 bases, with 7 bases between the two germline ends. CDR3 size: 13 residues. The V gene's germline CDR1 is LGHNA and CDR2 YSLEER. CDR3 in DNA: TGCGCCAGCAGCCAAGGACAGTACTACGAGCAGTACTTC. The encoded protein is CASSQGQYYEQYF.

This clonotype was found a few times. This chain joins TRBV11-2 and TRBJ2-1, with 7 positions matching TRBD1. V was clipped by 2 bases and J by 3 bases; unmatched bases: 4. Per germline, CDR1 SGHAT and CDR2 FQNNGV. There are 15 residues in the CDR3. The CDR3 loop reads CASSLQRDSYNEQFF. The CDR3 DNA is TGTGCCAGCAGCTTACAAAGGGACAGCTACAATGAGCAGTTCTTC.

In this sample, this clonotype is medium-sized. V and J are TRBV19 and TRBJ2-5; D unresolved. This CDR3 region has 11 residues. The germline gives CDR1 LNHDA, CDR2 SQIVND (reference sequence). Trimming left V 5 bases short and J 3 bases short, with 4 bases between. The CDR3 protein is CASSLEETQYF. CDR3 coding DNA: TGTGCCAGTAGTCTTGAAGAGACCCAGTACTTC.